Presented here are 20 T cell receptor beta chains from one specimen sequenced in a study of blood T cell repertoires in COVID-19. TCRdb's copy holds only in-frame clones and misses some; the assay was immunoSEQ multiplex PCR. The table records 200,000 or so clones, about 87% of them present only once. Sequencing was performed on PBMCs or T cells enriched from blood (not recorded which). Receptors were obtained from a woman aged 25 to 39 who had been exposed to COVID-19.

The gene calls are TRBV10-3 and TRBJ1-4, with D perhaps TRBD1 (6 bases). Trimming removed 5 bases from V and 6 bases from J, with 19 bases in between. The CDR3 has 16 amino acids. Looked up from germline, CDR1 is ENHRY and CDR2 is SYGVKD. CDR3: CAISNLGSGADEKLFF. The CDR3 region has the DNA TGTGCCATCAGTAATTTGGGTTCAGGGGCGGATGAAAAACTGTTTTTT.

This chain joins TRBV19 and TRBJ2-1, with 8 bases matching TRBD2. Germline CDR1 reads LNHDA; CDR2 reads SQIVND (reference sequence). Unmatched junction bases numbered 20, after V lost 6 bases and J lost 7 bases. The CDR3 loop spans 18 amino acids. As DNA, the CDR3 is TGTGCCAGTAGGAACTCGGTTGGCGGTGGGGGGACTAGGAATGAGCAGTTCTTC. Translating gives CASRNSVGGGGTRNEQFF.

This clone was recorded once. The chain joins TRBV2 to TRBJ2-7; TRBD1 agrees at 7 bases. Losses at the gene ends were 6 bases for V and 0 bases for J; bases not matched to a gene: 8. Germline CDR1 and CDR2: SNHLY and FYNNEI. The CDR3 loop spans 15 amino acids. CDR3 nucleotide sequence: TGTGCCAGCAGGCCCAGACAGGGTTCCTCCTACGAGCAGTACTTC. Its protein product is CASRPRQGSSYEQYF.

This chain uses TRBV5-1 with TRBJ1-1, with D unclear. This CDR3 comprises 13 residues. The germline CDR1 and CDR2 sequences are SGHRS and YFSETQ. Trimming took off 6 bases at V and 6 bases at J, with 15 bases between the two ends. DNA for the CDR3: TGCGCCAGCAAGGAGGTCTCAGTCTCTGAAGCTTTCTTT. It specifies CASKEVSVSEAFF.

CDR3 in amino acids: CASSLGGPSTDTQYF. CDR3 DNA: TGTGCCAGCAGCTTGGGGGGGCCTAGCACAGATACGCAGTATTTT. The V and J genes are TRBV5-4 and TRBJ2-3, with TRBD1 as a possible D gene (6 bases). The germline gives CDR1 SGHNT, CDR2 YYREEE (reference sequence). V was shortened by 0 bases and J by 0 bases, with 8 bases between the two germline ends. This CDR3 region has 15 residues.

This chain connects TRBV7-3 to TRBJ2-1; 14 bases are shared with TRBD2. The CDR3 loop spans 17 amino acids. Looked up from germline, CDR1 is SGHTA and CDR2 is FQGTGA. The ends lost 5 bases at V and 7 bases at J; junction bases unmatched: 10. This chain's CDR3 is CASSTRLAGGPWNEQFF. CDR3 nucleotide sequence: TGTGCCAGCAGCACGAGACTAGCGGGAGGGCCCTGGAATGAGCAGTTCTTC.

V gene TRBV2 combines with J gene TRBJ2-6; 8 nucleotides match TRBD1. V shed 3 bases, J shed 4 bases, and the junction held 2 bases outside the gene matches. Germline V gene lookup returns CDR1 SNHLY and CDR2 FYNNEI. The CDR3 has 15 residues. The CDR3 sequence: CASSEDRVGANVLTF. The CDR3 DNA reads TGTGCCAGCAGTGAGGACAGGGTAGGGGCCAACGTCCTGACTTTC.

The V and J genes are TRBV5-6 and TRBJ2-7; 9 bases align to TRBD1. J was trimmed by 0 bases and V by 2 bases; bases with no gene match: 3. Per germline, CDR1 SGHDT and CDR2 YYEEEE. The CDR3 totals 15 residues. CDR3 in DNA: TGTGCCAGCAGCTTTAGGGACAGGGACTCCTACGAGCAGTACTTC. This codes for CASSFRDRDSYEQYF. Variable domain in full (rest from reference TRBV5-6 and TRBJ2-7): DAGVTQSPTHLIKTRGQQVTLRCSPKSGHDTVSWYQQALGQGPQFIFQYYEEEERQRGNFPDRFSGHQFPNYSSELNVNALLLGDSALYLCASSFRDRDSYEQYFGPGTRLTVT.

The CDR3: CASSYSGRAGIYNEQFF. The DNA for the CDR3 is TGTGCCAGCAGCTACAGCGGGAGGGCCGGTATATACAATGAGCAGTTCTTC. The chain is built from TRBV7-9 and TRBJ2-1; 10 bases agree with TRBD2. The germline CDR1 and CDR2 sequences are SEHNR and FQNEAQ (reference sequence). This CDR3 has 17 amino acids. Germline trimming cut 4 bases from V and 4 bases from J; bases unmatched to any gene: 10.

The chain is built from TRBV12-3 or TRBV12-4 and TRBJ1-5, with D uncertain. This CDR3 is 13 amino acids long. Trimming shortened V by 6 bases and J by 1 base, and 7 bases separated the two germline ends. CDR3 nucleotide sequence: TGTGCCAGCAGAACAGAGAGCAATCAGCCCCAGCATTTT. Translated: CASRTESNQPQHF.

The chain carries TRBV5-1 and TRBJ1-1; 8 bases align to TRBD1. J was trimmed by 0 bases and V by 7 bases; bases with no gene match: 11. The length of the CDR3 is 16 residues. CDR1 SGHRS and CDR2 YFSETQ come from the germline V gene. This CDR3 reads CASPTTRGRLNTEAFF. The CDR3, as DNA: TGCGCCAGCCCTACCACCAGGGGGCGACTGAACACTGAAGCTTTCTTT.

V and J are TRBV30 and TRBJ2-1; no definite D call. The length of the CDR3 is 11 residues. Trimming left V 3 bases short and J 5 bases short, with 5 bases between. Germline CDR1 is GTSNPN and CDR2 is SVGIG (reference sequence). CDR3 residues: CAWRGNNEQFF. Here the CDR3 DNA reads TGTGCCTGGAGGGGCAACAATGAGCAGTTCTTC.

The chain is built from TRBV6-5 and TRBJ2-7; 7 nucleotides agree with TRBD2. The CDR3 loop spans 14 amino acids. Germline loops: CDR1 MNHEY, CDR2 SVGAGI. Trimming at V came to 4 bases and at J to 3 bases, leaving 6 bases not matched to a gene. This CDR3 is CASSSQTSLYEQYF. CDR3 coding DNA: TGTGCCAGCAGTTCTCAGACTAGCCTCTACGAGCAGTACTTC.

The chain carries TRBV6-5 and TRBJ1-5; 10 nucleotides match TRBD1. The CDR3 runs to 14 residues. CDR1 is MNHEY and CDR2 is SVGAGI in the germline V gene. J lost 7 bases, V lost 5 bases, and 5 bases had no gene match. The CDR3 bases are TGTGCCAGCAGTCGGGACAGGGGTATACAGCCCCAGCATTTT. The encoded protein is CASSRDRGIQPQHF.

This sequence joins TRBV3-1 (or the pseudogene TRBV3-2) and TRBJ2-1, with TRBD2 identical over 9 bases. The germline gives CDR1 LGHDT, CDR2 YNNKEL (reference sequence). The J segment lost 10 bases and the V segment lost 0 bases, leaving 13 bases of the junction unmatched. CDR3 size: 17 residues. DNA for the CDR3: TGTGCCAGCAGCCAAGAACTCGCGGCGGGAGGGACGGGAGAGCAGTTCTTC. Its translation is CASSQELAAGGTGEQFF.

The chain's CDR3 is CASSIRGIDNSPLHF. The CDR3 DNA reads TGTGCCAGTAGTATTCGGGGGATCGATAATTCACCCCTCCACTTT. The chain couples TRBV19 to TRBJ1-6; weak D call: TRBD1 (5 bases). Trimming stripped 3 bases from V and 5 bases from J, with 11 bases between. Germline CDR1 reads LNHDA; CDR2 reads SQIVND (reference sequence). The CDR3 runs to 15 residues.

This chain connects TRBV27 to TRBJ1-1; tentatively, D is TRBD1 (6 bases). In germline, CDR1 is MNHEY, CDR2 SMNVEV (reference sequence). This CDR3 spans 14 amino acids. V shed 2 bases and J shed 3 bases, with 10 bases lying between them. The CDR3 nucleotides read TGTGCCAGCAGTTTACTACAGGGTGACACTGAAGCTTTCTTT. Amino acid sequence: CASSLLQGDTEAFF.

V usage is TRBV18 and J usage is TRBJ1-4; TRBD1 agrees at 9 bases. CDR1 KGHSH and CDR2 LQKENI come from the germline V gene. The V segment lost 2 bases and the J segment 2 bases; nucleotides outside the gene matches: 6. The CDR3 spans 17 residues. CDR3: CASSPMDRGETNEKLFF. DNA for the CDR3: TGTGCCAGCTCACCAATGGACAGGGGTGAGACTAATGAAAAACTGTTTTTT.

DNA for the CDR3: TGCGCCAGCAGCGCTGGACTAGCGGGAGCTGGCAAAAACATTCAGTACTTC. This sequence encodes CASSAGLAGAGKNIQYF. The genes are TRBV5-1 and TRBJ2-4; 13 positions agree with TRBD2. This CDR3 has 17 amino acids. V lost 4 bases, J lost 3 bases, and 7 bases stayed unmatched. The germline V gene encodes CDR1 SGHRS and CDR2 YFSETQ.

The chain combines TRBV7-3 with TRBJ2-7, with 8 bases matching TRBD1. The V gene end was trimmed by 1 base and the J gene end by 4 bases; junction bases not matched to a gene: 9. Germline CDR1 and CDR2: SGHTA and FQGTGA. This CDR3 has 16 residues. The CDR3 nucleotides are TGTGCCAGCAGCTTAAATTCAGGACAGGGCCGTTACGAGCAGTACTTC. This translates into CASSLNSGQGRYEQYF.